This T cell receptor (beta chain) was profiled in a study of T-cell reconstitution after alpha-beta-depleted transplantation in children. J gave up 9 bases and V 1 base, and 20 bases lay outside the gene matches. This CDR3 contains 19 residues. Germline CDR1 reads SGHRS; CDR2 reads YFSETQ. Of note for this clonotype: The antigen is unknown.

Unique molecular identifiers featured in how the TCRbeta library was prepared. TCRdb independently ran MiXCR on the PCR reads; one entry per CDR3 protein. Among almost 600,000 distinct CDR3 sequences listed, over 25% were seen once. Study-wide points: The high TCRbeta diversity at day 60 in some patients came from surviving recipient T cells and thymic progenitors. Reports say that about two months after transplant, the alpha-beta T cells came out of several hundred graft clones that had expanded. Among T cells one year after transplant, newly produced cells accounted for most counts and diversity.

The TCR originated in a boy under two years old with Wiskott-Aldrich syndrome, due to receive a stem cell transplant. The chain combines TRBV5-1 with TRBJ2-1; TRBD1 aligns across 9 bases. The sample in question was PBMCs, obtained before TCRalphabeta/CD19-depleted stem cell transplant. CDR3 nucleotides: TGCGCCAGCAGCTTGCCGCCACATCGGAACCGGACAGGGGACGGTGAGCAGTTCTTC. As protein: CASSLPPHRNRTGDGEQFF.